The next 13 T cell receptor beta chains were all read from a single sample in a study of blood T cell repertoires in COVID-19. Sequencing used immunoSEQ multiplex PCR; TCRdb keeps in-frame clones, though not all of them. The data show some 180,000 clones, 65% to 90% seen once. The sample consisted of PBMCs or T cells enriched from blood (not recorded which). The receptors shown here come from a woman aged 55-75 years with acute COVID-19.

This clone has only a few counts. The chain links TRBV30 to TRBJ1-2; a weak D match, TRBD1 (5 bases). Looked up from germline, CDR1 is GTSNPN and CDR2 is SVGIG (reference sequence). This CDR3 comprises 15 residues. The V gene lost 5 bases and the J gene lost 3 bases, with 19 bases spanning the gap. The CDR3 is CAWAKPRVNDYGYTF. The CDR3 region has the DNA TGTGCCTGGGCTAAACCCAGGGTAAATGACTATGGCTACACCTTC.

The rearrangement links TRBV27 to TRBJ2-7, with TRBD1 identical over 7 bases. Per the germline V gene, CDR1 is MNHEY and CDR2 is SMNVEV (reference sequence). The CDR3 contains 14 residues. After removal of 5 bases from V and 7 bases from J, the junction contained 11 bases not matched to a gene. CDR3 sequence (DNA): TGTGCCAGCAGTCCTACAGGGGACCGCTTTGAGCAGTACTTC. It is translated as CASSPTGDRFEQYF.

The table lists this clone with a count of one. The chain carries TRBV24-1 and TRBJ2-7, with 7 bases matching TRBD2. J gave up 2 bases and V 7 bases, and 7 bases lay outside the gene matches. The CDR3 runs to 14 residues. Germline CDR1 and CDR2: KGHDR and SFDVKD. This chain's CDR3 is CATSPSGKAYEQYF. CDR3 DNA sequence: TGTGCCACCAGCCCCAGCGGGAAGGCCTACGAGCAGTACTTC.

The V and J genes are TRBV19 and TRBJ2-3; TRBD1 matches 8 bases. The CDR3 consists of 15 residues. Per the germline V gene, CDR1 is LNHDA and CDR2 is SQIVND (reference sequence). J was trimmed by 0 bases and V by 8 bases; bases with no gene match: 7. The CDR3 bases are TGTGCCAGTCGACAGGGGATCACTAGCACAGATACGCAGTATTTT. Translated, it gives CASRQGITSTDTQYF.

V and J are TRBV7-2 and TRBJ2-3, with 12 bases identical to TRBD2. V was pared by 2 bases and J by 7 bases, with 7 bases of the junction left unmatched. CDR1 is SGHTA, CDR2 FQGNSA, per germline. The CDR3 runs to 16 residues. The CDR3 loop is CASSLIPSGGENTQYF. Here the CDR3 DNA reads TGTGCCAGCAGCTTAATTCCTAGCGGGGGGGAAAATACGCAGTATTTT.

V is TRBV5-1 and J is TRBJ2-7, with 10 bases identical to TRBD1. V lost 3 bases to trimming and J lost 5 bases; unmatched junction nucleotides: 8. This CDR3 is built from 15 residues. From germline, CDR1 is SGHRS and CDR2 YFSETQ. The chain's CDR3 is CASSWGQGRGDEQYF. In DNA, the CDR3 is TGCGCCAGCAGCTGGGGACAGGGGAGAGGAGACGAGCAGTACTTC. Full variable domain (remainder filled in from reference TRBV5-1 and TRBJ2-7): KAGVTQTPRYLIKTRGQQVTLSCSPISGHRSVSWYQQTPGQGLQFLFEYFSETQRNKGNFPGRFSGRQFSNSRSEMNVSTLELGDSALYLCASSWGQGRGDEQYFGPGTRLTVT.

The rearrangement links TRBV5-8 to TRBJ1-4; TRBD1 matches at 8 bases. Germline CDR1 and CDR2: SGHTS and YDEGEE. The CDR3 is made up of 14 amino acids. Trimming at V came to 5 bases and at J to 7 bases, leaving 7 bases not matched to a gene. The DNA of the CDR3 is TGTGCCAGCAGTCACCGGGACAGGCGTGAAAAACTGTTTTTT. Translated, it gives CASSHRDRREKLFF.

J is TRBJ2-7 and V is TRBV5-1; tentatively, D is TRBD2 (5 bases). Trimming removed 10 bases at V and 3 bases at J, with 20 bases between. CDR1 is SGHRS, CDR2 YFSETQ, per germline. The CDR3 is 14 amino acids. The CDR3 region has the DNA TGCGCCTCCAACGACGGAGTAGGACTCTACGAGCAGTACTTC. Amino acid sequence: CASNDGVGLYEQYF.

The rearrangement joins TRBV4-1 to TRBJ2-2; TRBD2 aligns across 8 bases. The CDR3 loop spans 15 amino acids. V lost 6 bases and J lost 3; bases outside the gene matches: 6. The germline gives CDR1 MGHRA, CDR2 YSYEKL. CDR3 protein: CASRDPAGDTGELFF. Here the CDR3 DNA reads TGCGCCAGCAGGGATCCAGCGGGAGACACCGGGGAGCTGTTTTTT.

The chain recombines TRBV5-1 with TRBJ1-6; no clear D. Germline V lookup: CDR1 SGHRS, CDR2 YFSETQ. Trimming cost V 7 bases and J 0 bases, with 11 bases left between them. The CDR3 consists of 15 residues. As DNA, the CDR3 is TGCGCCAGCCTCCCGTCAGGCTCCTATAATTCACCCCTCCACTTT. Translating it yields CASLPSGSYNSPLHF.

The chain employs TRBV27 and TRBJ1-2; D is perhaps TRBD1 (6 bases). In germline, CDR1 is MNHEY, CDR2 SMNVEV (reference sequence). The CDR3 spans 14 residues. V was shortened by 2 bases and J by 8 bases, with 15 bases between the two germline ends. CDR3 sequence (DNA): TGTGCCAGCAGTTTAGCAGGGGCGGGTTCGGGCTACACCTTC. It is translated as CASSLAGAGSGYTF.

This clone is a singleton in its sample. The chain has TRBV27 and TRBJ1-6; no clear D. CDR3 size: 16 residues. In germline, CDR1 is MNHEY, CDR2 SMNVEV (reference sequence). The V and J ends lost 7 bases and 8 bases respectively, with 21 bases between them. The CDR3 spells CASKPLMRTRHSPLHF. CDR3 nucleotides: TGTGCCAGCAAACCCCTAATGAGGACTCGGCATTCACCCCTCCACTTT.

This chain uses TRBV5-5 with TRBJ1-6; 7 bases line up with TRBD1. The CDR3 is 16 amino acids. CDR1 and CDR2 (germline): SGHKS, YYEKEE (reference sequence). J gave up 4 bases and V 3 bases, and 7 bases lay outside the gene matches. The CDR3 DNA reads as TGTGCCAGCAGCTCCGACAGGGCACGTTATAATTCACCCCTCCACTTT. Protein product: CASSSDRARYNSPLHF. Full variable domain (rest looked up from reference TRBV5-5 and TRBJ1-6): DAGVTQSPTHLIKTRGQQVTLRCSPISGHKSVSWYQQVLGQGPQFIFQYYEKEERGRGNFPDRFSARQFPNYSSELNVNALLLGDSALYLCASSSDRARYNSPLHFGNGTRLTVT.